The clone carrying this T cell receptor (beta chain) was seen more than once but under ten times. CDR1 and CDR2 (germline): SGHAT, FQNNGV. This CDR3 spans 15 amino acids. V gave up 3 bases and J gave up 1 base; unmatched junction bases: 4. This sample was included in a study of response to subunit inactivated influenza vaccine. MiXCR, run by TCRdb on the RT-PCR reads, gives a single entry per CDR3 protein. The profile covers around 600,000 distinct CDR3 sequences, with approximately 10% appearing a single time and about 11% taken by the ten largest. This same sample was also part of a study on T cells expressing NK-cell markers. That publication notes: Scientists made TCR beta cDNA using 5'RACE template switching with UMIs. A range of about 1.0-7.0% of CD8+ T cells consisted of dominant NKG2C+ clonotypes in several donors. Leadership of the CD3+CD56-NKG2C+ fraction also belonged to these clonotypes in a few donors. No clear determination of HCMV specificity was made for expanded NKG2C+ T cell clones.

The chain is built from TRBV11-2 and TRBJ2-7; TRBD2 aligns across 9 bases. This TCR derives from a man in his forties or fifties who received an inactivated influenza vaccine. The material sequenced was PBMCs from blood, taken on the day of vaccination. The CDR3 bases are TGTGCCAGCAGCTTTTCTAGCGGGGAGTCCTACGAGCAGTACTTC. Protein sequence: CASSFSSGESYEQYF.